This T cell receptor beta chain was documented in a study of CD8 T cells in Susac syndrome. V was pared by 7 bases and J by 2 bases, with 17 bases between. The CDR3 runs to 15 residues. Looked up from germline, CDR1 is MNHNY and CDR2 is SVGAGI (reference sequence). The patients who served as multiple sclerosis controls were treatment-naive and had stable or active relapsing-remitting disease that fulfilled the revised McDonald criteria. When the RNA was reverse transcribed, random hexamers were used with an input of about 0.5 to 1 ug. TCRdb analysed the immunoSEQ multiplex PCR reads with MiXCR anew, one entry per CDR3 protein. The sample contains roughly 70,000 distinct CDR3 sequences, roughly 95% of which appear only once.

This sequence originates from a human donor with multiple sclerosis. Material for sequencing was CD4+ T cells from PBMCs. The chain couples TRBV6-6 to TRBJ1-2, with D possibly TRBD1 on 6 matching bases. This CDR3 reads CASTNGGRGNYGYTF. The CDR3 coding sequence is TGTGCCAGCACCAACGGGGGGCGCGGGAACTATGGCTACACCTTC.